Below, one T cell receptor (beta chain) is given with its context. The entry originates in a study of T cell changes during pregnancy in multiple sclerosis. Germline CDR1 is KGHSH and CDR2 is LQKENI. V lost 2 bases, J lost 5 bases, and 12 bases lay in between. The CDR3 is 14 residues long. Profiled with immunoSEQ multiplex PCR; TCRdb holds only in-frame clones, not every one. The sample contains some 80,000 clones, around 90% of which appear only once. This TCR was sampled from a female donor in good health, enrolled as a control in a pregnancy study. This chain links TRBV18 with TRBJ1-1; no clear D. This specimen consisted of peripheral blood, obtained in the first trimester of pregnancy. Here the CDR3 reads CASSPGDTGTEAFF. CDR3 nucleotide sequence: TGTGCCAGCTCACCAGGGGATACGGGGACTGAAGCTTTCTTT.